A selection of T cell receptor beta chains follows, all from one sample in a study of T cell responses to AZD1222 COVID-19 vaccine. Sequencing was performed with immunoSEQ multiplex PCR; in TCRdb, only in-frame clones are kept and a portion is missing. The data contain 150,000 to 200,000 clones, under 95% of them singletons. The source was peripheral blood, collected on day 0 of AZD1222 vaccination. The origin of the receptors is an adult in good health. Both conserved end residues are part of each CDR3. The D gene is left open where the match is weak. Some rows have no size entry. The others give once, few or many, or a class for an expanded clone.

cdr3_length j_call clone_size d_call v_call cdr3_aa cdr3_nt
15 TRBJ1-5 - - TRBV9 CASNPGGTGNQPQHF TGTGCCAGCAACCCAGGAGGGACGGGCAATCAGCCCCAGCATTTT
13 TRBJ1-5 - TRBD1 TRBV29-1 CSVGDRIDLPQHF TGCAGCGTCGGGGACAGGATAGATTTACCCCAGCATTTT
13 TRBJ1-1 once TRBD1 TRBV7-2 CASSQGQGRGAFF TGTGCCAGCAGCCAAGGACAGGGACGTGGAGCTTTCTTT
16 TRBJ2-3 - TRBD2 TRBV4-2 CASSQVAGLRTDTQYF TGTGCCAGCAGCCAGGTAGCGGGATTAAGGACAGATACGCAGTATTTT
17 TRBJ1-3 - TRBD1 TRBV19 CASSAPGTGRSGNTIYF TGTGCCAGTAGTGCCCCAGGGACAGGTCGCTCTGGAAACACCATATATTTT
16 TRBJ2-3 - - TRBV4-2 CASSQGIFADTDTQYF TGTGCCAGCAGCCAAGGGATTTTTGCGGACACAGATACGCAGTATTTT
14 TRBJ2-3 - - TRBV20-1 CSASVGGMADTQYF TGCAGTGCTAGTGTTGGGGGCATGGCAGATACGCAGTATTTT
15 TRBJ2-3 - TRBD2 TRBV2 CARLGLAGGTDTQYF TGTGCCAGGCTGGGACTAGCGGGGGGCACAGATACGCAGTATTTT
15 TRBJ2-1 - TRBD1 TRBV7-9 CASSLLQGAYNEQFF TGTGCCAGCAGCTTACTTCAGGGGGCTTACAATGAGCAGTTCTTC
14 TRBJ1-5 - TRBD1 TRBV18 CASKGQGVNQPQHF TGTGCCAGCAAAGGACAGGGAGTCAATCAGCCCCAGCATTTT
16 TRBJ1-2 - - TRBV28 CASSADSRLGPRKYTF TGTGCCAGCTCGGCTGATTCGCGGCTCGGGCCAAGGAAATACACCTTC
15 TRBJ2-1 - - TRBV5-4 CASSLAPESYNEQFF TGTGCCAGCAGCTTGGCTCCCGAGTCCTACAATGAGCAGTTCTTC
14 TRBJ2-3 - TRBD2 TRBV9 CASSTSGREDTQYF TGTGCCAGCAGCACTAGCGGGAGAGAAGATACGCAGTATTTT
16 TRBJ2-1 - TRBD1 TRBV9 CASSVAGTGVYNEQFF TGTGCCAGCAGCGTAGCTGGGACAGGGGTCTACAATGAGCAGTTCTTC
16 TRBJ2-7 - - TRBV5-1 CARRRGGGQSSYEQYF TGCGCCCGCCGCCGGGGAGGGGGGCAGAGCTCCTACGAGCAGTACTTC
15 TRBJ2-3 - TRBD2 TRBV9 CASSAWRREIDTQYF TGTGCCAGCAGCGCGTGGCGGCGGGAGATAGATACGCAGTATTTT
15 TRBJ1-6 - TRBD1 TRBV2 CASGPLQGGNSPLHF TGTGCCAGCGGCCCCTTACAGGGGGGTAATTCACCCCTCCACTTT
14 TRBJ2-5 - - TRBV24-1 CATSDPARTETQYF TGTGCCACCAGTGATCCCGCCAGGACAGAGACCCAGTACTTC
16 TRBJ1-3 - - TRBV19 CASRVGPIVSGNTIYF TGTGCCAGTAGGGTAGGACCGATCGTCTCTGGAAACACCATATATTTT
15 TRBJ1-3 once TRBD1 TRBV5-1 CASSPGQGSGNTIYF TGCGCCAGCAGCCCGGGACAGGGGTCTGGAAACACCATATATTTT
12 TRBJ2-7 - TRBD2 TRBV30 CALLAGTGEQYF TGTGCCTTACTAGCGGGGACGGGTGAGCAGTACTTC
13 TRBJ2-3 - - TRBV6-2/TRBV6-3 CASSRTYTDTQYF TGTGCCAGCAGCCGGACCTACACAGATACGCAGTATTTT
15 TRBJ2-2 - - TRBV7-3 CASSFGLVNTGELFF TGTGCCAGCAGCTTCGGGCTTGTAAACACCGGGGAGCTGTTTTTT
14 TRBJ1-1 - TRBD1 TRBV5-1 CASSPRTGGAEAFF TGCGCCAGCAGCCCGAGGACAGGAGGGGCTGAAGCTTTCTTT
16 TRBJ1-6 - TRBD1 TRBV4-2 CASSQPTGVRNSPLHF TGTGCCAGCAGCCAACCGACAGGGGTAAGAAATTCACCCCTCCACTTT
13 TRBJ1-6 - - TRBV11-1 CASSNRFNSPLHF TGTGCCAGCAGTAACCGATTCAATTCACCCCTCCACTTT
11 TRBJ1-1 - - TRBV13 CASSLSTEAFF TGTGCCAGCAGCTTAAGTACTGAAGCTTTCTTT
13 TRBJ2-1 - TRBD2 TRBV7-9 CASSFRGEGEQFF TGTGCCAGCAGCTTTCGGGGGGAGGGTGAGCAGTTCTTC
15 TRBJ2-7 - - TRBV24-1 CATSDRQDPSYEQYF TGTGCCACCAGTGATAGGCAGGACCCGTCCTACGAGCAGTACTTC
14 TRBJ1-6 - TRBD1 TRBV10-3 CAILDRDSDSPLHF TGTGCCATCCTAGACAGGGATTCTGATTCACCCCTCCACTTT
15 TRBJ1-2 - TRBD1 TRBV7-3 CASSLRSRGRGGYTF TGTGCCAGCAGCTTACGATCAAGGGGGCGAGGCGGCTACACCTTC
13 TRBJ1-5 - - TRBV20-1 CSASPGEARPQHF TGCAGTGCTAGTCCCGGGGAGGCTCGGCCCCAGCATTTT
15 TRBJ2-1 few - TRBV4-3 CASSLGTNGDNEQFF TGCGCCAGCAGCCTCGGGACAAACGGGGACAATGAGCAGTTCTTC
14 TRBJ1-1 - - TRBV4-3 CASSQDEGNTEAFF TGCGCCAGCAGCCAAGACGAGGGGAACACTGAAGCTTTCTTT
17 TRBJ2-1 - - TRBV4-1 CASSILGGRLSYNEQFF TGCGCCAGCAGCATACTAGGAGGGAGGCTATCCTACAATGAGCAGTTCTTC
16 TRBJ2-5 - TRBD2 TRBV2 CASSLPGGLAGSTQYF TGTGCCAGCAGCCTCCCGGGAGGACTAGCGGGTTCAACCCAGTACTTC
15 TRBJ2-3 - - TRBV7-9 CASGLIRDVGDTQYF TGTGCCAGCGGTCTGATTCGGGATGTGGGAGATACGCAGTATTTT
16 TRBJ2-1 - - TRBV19 CASSIVRSYPPNEQFF TGTGCCAGTAGTATAGTGCGGAGCTACCCCCCCAATGAGCAGTTCTTC
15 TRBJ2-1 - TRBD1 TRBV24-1 CATSDPGQVLNEQFF TGTGCCACCAGTGATCCTGGACAGGTTCTCAATGAGCAGTTCTTC
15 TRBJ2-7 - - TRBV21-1 CASSKALLACHEQYF TGTGCCAGCAGCAAAGCGCTTTTGGCGTGCCACGAGCAGTACTTC
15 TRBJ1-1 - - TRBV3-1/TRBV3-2 CASSSYSRVNTEAFF TGTGCCAGCAGCTCATATTCCAGGGTGAACACTGAAGCTTTCTTT
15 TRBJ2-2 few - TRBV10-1 CASRSGSSGTGELFF TGCGCCAGCAGATCGGGCTCATCGGGAACCGGGGAGCTGTTTTTT
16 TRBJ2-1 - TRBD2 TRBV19 CASSFSGTSYRNEQFF TGTGCCAGTAGTTTCTCGGGGACTAGCTATCGCAATGAGCAGTTCTTC
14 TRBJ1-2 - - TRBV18 CASSPATENYGYTF TGTGCCAGCTCACCAGCGACAGAGAACTATGGCTACACCTTC
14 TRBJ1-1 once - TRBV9 CASSVAGTGTEAFF TGTGCCAGCAGCGTAGCCGGGACGGGCACTGAAGCTTTCTTT
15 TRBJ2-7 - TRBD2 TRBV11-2 CASSLVAGGHGEQYF TGTGCCAGCAGCTTAGTAGCGGGAGGGCACGGCGAGCAGTACTTC
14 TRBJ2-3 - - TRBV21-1 CASSIAGITDTQYF TGTGCCAGCAGCATAGCGGGAATCACAGATACGCAGTATTTT
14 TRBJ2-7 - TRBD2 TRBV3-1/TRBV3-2 CASSQPTSGNEQYF TGTGCCAGCAGCCAACCGACTAGCGGGAACGAGCAGTACTTC
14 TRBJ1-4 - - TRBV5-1 CASSPGGSNEKLFF TGCGCCAGCAGCCCGGGCGGCTCTAATGAAAAACTGTTTTTT
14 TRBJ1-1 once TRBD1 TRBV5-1 CASSYDRVNTEAFF TGCGCCAGCAGCTACGACAGGGTGAACACTGAAGCTTTCTTT
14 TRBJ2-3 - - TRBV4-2 CASNHRGSTDTQYF TGTGCCAGCAACCATAGAGGGAGTACAGATACGCAGTATTTT
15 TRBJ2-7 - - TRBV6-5 CASSYSPGHPYEQYF TGTGCCAGCAGTTACTCACCAGGGCACCCCTACGAGCAGTACTTC
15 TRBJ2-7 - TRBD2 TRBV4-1 CASSQVGTSAYEQYF TGCGCCAGCAGCCAAGTGGGGACTAGCGCTTACGAGCAGTACTTC
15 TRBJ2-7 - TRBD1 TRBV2 CASSDEDRGLYEQYF TGTGCCAGCAGTGACGAGGACAGGGGGCTTTACGAGCAGTACTTC